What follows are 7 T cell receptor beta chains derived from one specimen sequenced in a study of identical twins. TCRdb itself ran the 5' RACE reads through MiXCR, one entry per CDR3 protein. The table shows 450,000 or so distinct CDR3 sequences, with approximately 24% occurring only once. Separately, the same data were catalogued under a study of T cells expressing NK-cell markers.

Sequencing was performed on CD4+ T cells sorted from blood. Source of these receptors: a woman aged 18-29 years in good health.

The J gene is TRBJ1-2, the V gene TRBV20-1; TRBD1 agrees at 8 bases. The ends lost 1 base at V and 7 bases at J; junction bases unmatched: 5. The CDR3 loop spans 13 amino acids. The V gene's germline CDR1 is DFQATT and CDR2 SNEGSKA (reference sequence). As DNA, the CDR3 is TGCAGTGCTAGAGCAAGACAGGGGTTTGGCTACACCTTC. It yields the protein CSARARQGFGYTF.

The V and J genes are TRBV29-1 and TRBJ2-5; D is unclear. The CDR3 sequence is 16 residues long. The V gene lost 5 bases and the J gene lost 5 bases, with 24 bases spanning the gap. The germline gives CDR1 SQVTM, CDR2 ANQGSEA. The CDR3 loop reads CSVRRLNTTIRETQYF. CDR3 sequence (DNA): TGCAGCGTTCGCCGTCTGAATACGACCATCCGGGAGACCCAGTACTTC. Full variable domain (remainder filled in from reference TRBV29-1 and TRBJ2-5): SAVISQKPSRDICQRGTSLTIQCQVDSQVTMMFWYRQQPGQSLTLIATANQGSEATYESGFVIDKFPISRPNLTFSTLTVSNMSPEDSSIYLCSVRRLNTTIRETQYFGPGTRLLVL.

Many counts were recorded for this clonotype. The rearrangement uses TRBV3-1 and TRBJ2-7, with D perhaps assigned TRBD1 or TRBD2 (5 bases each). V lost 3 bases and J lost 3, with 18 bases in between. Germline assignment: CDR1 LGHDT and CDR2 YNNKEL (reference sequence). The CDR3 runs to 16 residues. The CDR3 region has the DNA TGTGCCAGCAGCCACACTCCCGGGACGGACAACTACGAGCAGTACTTC. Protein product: CASSHTPGTDNYEQYF.

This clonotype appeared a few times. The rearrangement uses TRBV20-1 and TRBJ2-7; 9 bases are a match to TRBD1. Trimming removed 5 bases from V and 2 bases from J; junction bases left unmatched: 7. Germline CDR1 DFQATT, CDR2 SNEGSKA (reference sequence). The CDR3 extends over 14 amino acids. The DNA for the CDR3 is TGCAGTGCTTCGGGACAGGGAATTACCTACGAGCAGTACTTC. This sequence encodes CSASGQGITYEQYF.

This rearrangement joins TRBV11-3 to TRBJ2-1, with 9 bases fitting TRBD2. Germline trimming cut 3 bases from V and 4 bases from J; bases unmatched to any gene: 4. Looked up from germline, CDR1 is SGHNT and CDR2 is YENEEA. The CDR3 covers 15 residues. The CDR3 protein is CASSFSGSLYNEQFF. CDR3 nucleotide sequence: TGTGCCAGCAGCTTTAGCGGGAGCTTATACAATGAGCAGTTCTTC.

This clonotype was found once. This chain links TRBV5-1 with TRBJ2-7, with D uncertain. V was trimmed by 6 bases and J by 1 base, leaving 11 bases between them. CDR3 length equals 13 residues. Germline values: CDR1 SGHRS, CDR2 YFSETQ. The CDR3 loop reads CASKADGSYEQYF. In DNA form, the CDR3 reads TGCGCCAGCAAAGCTGACGGATCCTACGAGCAGTACTTC.

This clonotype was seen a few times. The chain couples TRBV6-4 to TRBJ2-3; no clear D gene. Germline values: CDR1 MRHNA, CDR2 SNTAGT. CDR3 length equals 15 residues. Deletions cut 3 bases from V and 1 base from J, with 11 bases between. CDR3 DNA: TGTGCCAGCAGTGAAGGCAACGCCGGCACAGATACGCAGTATTTT. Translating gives CASSEGNAGTDTQYF.